Sequencing of this T cell receptor (beta chain) was carried out in a study of T cell responses to AZD1222 COVID-19 vaccine. Study findings and constraints: Regions left unmutated in variants are reportedly the target of nearly half of spike-specific TCRs. Seropositive AZD1222 recipients at baseline numbered only five or six.

The V gene's germline CDR1 is SQVTM and CDR2 ANQGSEA. V gave up 2 bases and J gave up 8 bases, with 3 bases separating them. CDR3 length: 9 amino acids. A note on this clone: Its antigen is not known.

The method was immunoSEQ multiplex PCR; TCRdb's version includes in-frame clones alone and lacks a portion of them. The table has some 150,000 clones, approximately 90% seen once. This receptor was taken from an adult in good health. Specimen: peripheral blood, collected on day 0 of AZD1222 vaccination. The rearrangement links TRBV29-1 to TRBJ1-2, with D uncertain. The CDR3 nucleotides are TGCAGCGTTGAAAAAGGCTACACCTTC. Its translation: CSVEKGYTF.